The 15 T cell receptor beta chains reported below all come from one sample, sequenced in a study of blood T cell repertoires in COVID-19. The method was immunoSEQ multiplex PCR; TCRdb's version includes in-frame clones alone and lacks a portion of them. The sample holds about 330,000 clones, 70% to 90% seen once. The sequencing sample was made of PBMCs or T cells enriched from blood (not recorded which). These receptors all come from a woman aged 25 to 39 who had recovered from COVID-19.

The DNA for the CDR3 is TGTGCCAGCAGCGACTTAGTCCAGCGTGAAGCTTTCTTT. Its translation: CASSDLVQREAFF. The rearrangement joins TRBV7-8 to TRBJ1-1; D call uncertain. The germline V and J ends were trimmed by 5 bases and 7 bases, with 14 bases remaining between them. This CDR3 region has 13 residues. Germline assignment: CDR1 SGHVS and CDR2 FQNEAQ.

The chain employs TRBV14 and TRBJ1-2; no clear D. The germline V gene has CDR1 SGHDN and CDR2 FVKESK. Trimming shortened V by 1 base and J by 7 bases, and 10 bases separated the two germline ends. This CDR3 has 13 amino acids. In DNA form, the CDR3 reads TGTGCCAGCAGCCAAGGGGTCGGGAGTGGCTACACCTTC. This translates into CASSQGVGSGYTF. Full variable domain (outside the CDR3, taken from reference TRBV14 and TRBJ1-2): EAGVTQFPSHSVIEKGQTVTLRCDPISGHDNLYWYRRVMGKEIKFLLHFVKESKQDESGMPNNRFLAERTGGTYSTLKVQPAELEDSGVYFCASSQGVGSGYTFGSGTRLTVV.

V usage is TRBV30 and J usage is TRBJ1-1; 10 bases fit TRBD1. V was pared by 2 bases and J by 6 bases, with 12 bases of the junction left unmatched. Germline loops: CDR1 GTSNPN, CDR2 SVGIG (reference sequence). CDR3 size: 16 residues. CDR3 bases: TGTGCCTGGAGTAAGGGACAGGGGTTTTTCTTCGCTGAAGCTTTCTTT. Its translation is CAWSKGQGFFFAEAFF.

The V and J genes are TRBV12-3 or TRBV12-4 and TRBJ1-6; the D gene is possibly TRBD1 (5 bases). The CDR3 is made up of 13 amino acids. Trimming cost V 8 bases and J 6 bases, with 11 bases left between them. CDR3 nucleotide sequence: TGTGCCAGCGGGCCAGGGCGTAATTCACCCCTCCACTTT. Translating it yields CASGPGRNSPLHF.

The genes are TRBV10-3 and TRBJ1-5, with a weak D call TRBD1 (5 bases). V was cut by 8 bases and J by 6 bases, with 14 bases left in between. This CDR3 is 13 amino acids long. Per the germline V gene, CDR1 is ENHRY and CDR2 is SYGVKD. The CDR3 coding sequence is TGTGCCATCTCCCCCGACCAGGGTCAGCCCCAGCATTTT. Its protein is CAISPDQGQPQHF.

This clone appeared once. The chain is built from TRBV27 and TRBJ2-7; the match to TRBD1 covers 9 bases. Germline V lookup: CDR1 MNHEY, CDR2 SMNVEV (reference sequence). The V gene end was trimmed by 8 bases and the J gene end by 3 bases; junction bases not matched to a gene: 5. The length of the CDR3 is 13 residues. This CDR3 reads CASRRQGDYEQYF. The CDR3 DNA reads as TGTGCCAGCCGGCGACAGGGGGACTACGAGCAGTACTTC.

The chain recombines TRBV30 with TRBJ1-1; the D gene is possibly TRBD1 (6 bases). V was clipped by 5 bases and J by 2 bases, with 12 bases between them. This CDR3 spans 13 amino acids. The germline V gene encodes CDR1 GTSNPN and CDR2 SVGIG (reference sequence). CDR3: CAWAGTRNTEAFF. In nucleotides, the CDR3 is TGTGCCTGGGCCGGGACAAGAAACACTGAAGCTTTCTTT.

Here the CDR3 DNA reads TGTGCCAGCAGCTTAATGCGTGGGGGGACTGAAGCTTTCTTT. It yields the protein CASSLMRGGTEAFF. V and J are TRBV7-8 and TRBJ1-1, with TRBD1 as a possible D gene (5 bases). V was trimmed by 2 bases and J by 5 bases, leaving 12 bases between them. The CDR3 extends over 14 amino acids. The germline V gene has CDR1 SGHVS and CDR2 FQNEAQ. Full variable domain (missing parts from reference TRBV7-8 and TRBJ1-1): GAGVSQSPRYKVAKRGQDVALRCDPISGHVSLFWYQQALGQGPEFLTYFQNEAQLDKSGLPSDRFFAERPEGSVSTLKIQRTQQEDSAVYLCASSLMRGGTEAFFGQGTRLTVV.

About this clone: The junction differs from germline at one of its ends, possibly a read error. The chain uses TRBV30 and TRBJ1-6; a possible D gene is TRBD1 (6 bases). The germline gives CDR1 GTSNPN, CDR2 SVGIG (reference sequence). There are 17 residues in the CDR3. The CDR3 here is CAWRGRGGTNYNSPPHF. The CDR3 coding sequence is TGTGCCTGGAGGGGAAGGGGGGGGACAAATTATAATTCACCCCCCCACTTT. The whole variable domain, remainder taken from reference TRBV30 and TRBJ1-6, is SQTIHQWPATLVQPVGSPLSLECTVEGTSNPNLYWYRQAAGRGLQLLFYSVGIGQISSEVPQNLSASRPQDRQFILSSKKLLLSDSGFYLCAWRGRGGTNYNSPPHFGNGTRLTVT.

This rearrangement joins TRBV4-3 to TRBJ1-4; 7 bases fit TRBD1. This CDR3 spans 19 amino acids. CDR1 and CDR2 (germline): LGHNA, YSLEER. V lost 0 bases to trimming and J lost 7 bases; unmatched junction nucleotides: 17. CDR3 amino acids: CASSQEDRVSPFYGEKLFF. In DNA form, the CDR3 reads TGCGCCAGCAGCCAAGAAGACAGGGTTTCCCCTTTTTACGGTGAAAAACTGTTTTTT.

The V gene is TRBV11-2, the J gene TRBJ2-7; a possible D gene is TRBD1 (7 bases). The CDR3 is 16 residues long. V shed 1 base and J shed 2 bases, with 15 bases lying between them. Germline-derived CDR1 and CDR2 are SGHAT and FQNNGV. CDR3 coding DNA: TGTGCCAGCAGCTTAGCTCCCAGGGGGGCCCCCTACGAGCAGTACTTC. This sequence encodes CASSLAPRGAPYEQYF.

The CDR3 loop is CASMSQNEQFF. CDR3 nucleotide sequence: TGTGCCAGCATGTCCCAGAATGAGCAGTTCTTC. The V and J genes are TRBV2 and TRBJ2-1; D ambiguous. V lost 7 bases and J lost 7, with 8 bases in between. The germline V gene has CDR1 SNHLY and CDR2 FYNNEI. The CDR3 runs 11 residues.

The chain recombines TRBV13 with TRBJ2-3; a weak D match, TRBD1 (8 bases). Germline CDR1 is PRHDT and CDR2 is FYEKMQ (reference sequence). The V end lost 3 bases, the J end lost 2 bases, and 12 bases lay between the germline ends. The CDR3 length is 15 residues. The CDR3 loop is CASSLDRDYTDTQYF. CDR3 DNA sequence: TGTGCCAGCAGCTTGGACAGGGACTACACAGATACGCAGTATTTT.

The CDR3 sequence: CASSQDRRQTYEQYF. As DNA, the CDR3 is TGCGCCAGCAGCCAAGATAGGCGACAGACATACGAGCAGTACTTC. This chain joins TRBV4-3 and TRBJ2-7, with D possibly TRBD1 on 5 matching bases. V was pared by 0 bases and J by 4 bases, with 13 bases between. The CDR3 loop spans 15 amino acids. Germline loops: CDR1 LGHNA, CDR2 YSLEER.

The rearrangement joins TRBV5-6 to TRBJ1-6; D may be TRBD1 (6 bases). This CDR3 has 14 amino acids. The ends were cut back, 0 bases at V and 6 bases at J, with 7 bases in the middle. The germline V gene has CDR1 SGHDT and CDR2 YYEEEE. Here the CDR3 reads CASSLGTVNSPLHF. CDR3 DNA: TGTGCCAGCAGCTTGGGGACAGTTAATTCACCCCTCCACTTT.